The 27 T cell receptor beta chains reported below all come from one sample, sequenced in a study of neurological immune-mediated disorders. TCRdb redid the calling of the 5' RACE reads with MiXCR, one entry per CDR3 protein. The sample shows approximately 65,000 distinct CDR3 sequences, around 5.1% of them seen only once. The specimen was PBMCs. The receptors derive from a human donor with multiple sclerosis. The donor label of this sample is uncertain.

Ten or more counts support this clonotype. J is TRBJ1-5 and V is TRBV29-1, with TRBD1 matching 8 bases. This CDR3 is built from 13 residues. Per germline, CDR1 SQVTM and CDR2 ANQGSEA. V lost 4 bases, J lost 3 bases, and 2 bases stayed unmatched. The CDR3 nucleotides are TGCAGCGTTGTGACAGGGGACAATCAGCCCCAGCATTTT. This gives the protein CSVVTGDNQPQHF.

This clonotype was found many times. The chain uses TRBV7-9 and TRBJ2-7; 7 positions match TRBD1. With V trimmed by 8 bases and J by 1 base, 2 bases remained unmatched. This CDR3 contains 12 residues. The germline V gene encodes CDR1 SEHNR and CDR2 FQNEAQ (reference sequence). CDR3 amino acids: CASGTDSYEQYF. The CDR3, as DNA: TGTGCCAGCGGGACAGATTCCTACGAGCAGTACTTC.

This clonotype was counted many times. This chain links TRBV20-1 with TRBJ2-7; possible D gene TRBD2, 6 bases. Trimming took 1 base from V and 3 from J, leaving 13 bases between them. This CDR3 is built from 14 residues. Germline lookup yields CDR1 DFQATT and CDR2 SNEGSKA (reference sequence). CDR3 residues: CSARVGGVNYEQYF. The CDR3 DNA follows: TGCAGTGCTAGAGTGGGCGGGGTAAACTACGAGCAGTACTTC.

Ten or more counts support this clonotype. The V gene is TRBV9, the J gene TRBJ2-1; D could derive from TRBD1 or TRBD2 (5 bases each). There are 13 residues in the CDR3. Trimming removed 0 bases from V and 10 bases from J, with 11 bases in between. Germline values: CDR1 SGDLS, CDR2 YYNGEE. The CDR3 region is CASSVGGKQEQFF. CDR3 coding DNA: TGTGCCAGCAGCGTAGGGGGGAAGCAAGAGCAGTTCTTC.

This clonotype was found many times. This chain links TRBV10-3 with TRBJ2-5, with D possibly TRBD2 on 6 matching bases. Germline V CDR1 and CDR2: ENHRY, SYGVKD. V was clipped by 4 bases and J by 5 bases, with 14 bases between them. This CDR3 has 14 amino acids. CDR3 DNA sequence: TGTGCCATCAGTGCCGGGGGATTAGCCGAGACCCAGTACTTC. This translates into CAISAGGLAETQYF.

The sample holds many counts of this clonotype. The genes are TRBV27 and TRBJ2-7; D unclear. CDR1 and CDR2 from the germline V gene are MNHEY and SMNVEV (reference sequence). Trimming pared 2 bases from V and 3 bases from J, leaving 8 bases between. The CDR3 is 13 residues long. The CDR3 is CASSLTPYYEQYF. The CDR3 coding sequence is TGTGCCAGCAGTTTAACCCCGTACTACGAGCAGTACTTC.

Remarks on this clonotype: It may be a read error: a sequence one base away is much more abundant. The CDR3 loop is CASSPPNRHGYTF. Written as DNA, the CDR3 is TGTGCCAGCTCACCCCCCAACAGGCATGGCTACACCTTC. V and J are TRBV18 and TRBJ1-2; tentative D call: TRBD1 (5 bases). The V and J ends lost 3 bases and 6 bases respectively, with 11 bases between them. The V gene's germline CDR1 is KGHSH and CDR2 LQKENI. The CDR3 length is 13 residues. Full variable domain (missing parts from reference TRBV18 and TRBJ1-2): NAGVMQNPRHLVRRRGQEARLRCSPMKGHSHVYWYRQLPEEGLKFMVYLQKENIIDESGMPKERFSAEFPKEGPSILRIQQVVRGDSAAYFCASSPPNRHGYTFGSGTRLTVV.

This clonotype has a count of ten or more. The J gene is TRBJ2-7, the V gene TRBV4-2; D ambiguous. This CDR3 is built from 14 residues. Germline values: CDR1 LGHNA, CDR2 YNFKEQ. V gave up 5 bases and J gave up 0 bases, with 11 bases separating them. This CDR3 reads CASSSLTNSYEQYF. The CDR3 DNA follows: TGTGCCAGCAGCTCCTTGACGAACTCCTACGAGCAGTACTTC.

This clonotype was seen repeatedly, ten times or more. The genes are TRBV29-1 and TRBJ2-1; 9 nucleotides agree with TRBD1. Germline CDR1 reads SQVTM; CDR2 reads ANQGSEA. With V trimmed by 6 bases and J by 8 bases, 17 bases remained unmatched. This CDR3 has 16 amino acids. The CDR3 loop is CSVSGRNRGRLDEQFF. Written as DNA, the CDR3 is TGCAGCGTCTCTGGCCGGAACAGGGGGCGGTTGGATGAGCAGTTCTTC.

This clonotype was seen ten or more times. V usage is TRBV10-3 and J usage is TRBJ1-4; no firm D call. The CDR3 spans 14 residues. Germline lookup yields CDR1 ENHRY and CDR2 SYGVKD. The V and J ends lost 5 bases and 5 bases respectively, with 12 bases between them. The CDR3 is CAISSAKGNEKLFF. In nucleotides, the CDR3 is TGTGCCATCAGTTCAGCGAAAGGGAATGAAAAACTGTTTTTT.

This clonotype was counted ten times or more. This rearrangement joins TRBV15 to TRBJ2-6; D gene uncertain. Germline V gene lookup returns CDR1 LNHNV and CDR2 YYDKDF (reference sequence). The CDR3 contains 17 residues. The V and J ends lost 0 bases and 2 bases respectively, with 11 bases between them. CDR3 protein: CATSRDWGFTGANVLTF. As DNA, the CDR3 is TGTGCCACCAGCAGAGATTGGGGTTTCACTGGGGCCAACGTCCTGACTTTC.

This clonotype occurred many times. The CDR3 is CASSSAGGPTDTQYF. The CDR3 DNA reads TGCGCCAGCAGCTCGGCAGGGGGCCCCACAGATACGCAGTATTTT. The chain joins TRBV5-1 to TRBJ2-3; 8 bases map to TRBD1. V trimming: 3 bases; J trimming: 2 bases; junction bases outside the gene matches: 5. The germline CDR1 and CDR2 sequences are SGHRS and YFSETQ. The length of the CDR3 is 15 residues.

This clonotype has a count of ten or more. The chain recombines TRBV7-9 with TRBJ2-3, with D perhaps matching TRBD2 (6 bases). The germline V and J ends were trimmed by 0 bases and 5 bases, with 9 bases remaining between them. This CDR3 spans 14 amino acids. Germline CDR1 SEHNR, CDR2 FQNEAQ (reference sequence). The CDR3 reads CASSLAGGQDTQYF. The CDR3 region has the DNA TGTGCCAGCAGCTTAGCGGGGGGTCAAGATACGCAGTATTTT.

This chain links TRBV20-1 with TRBJ1-4, with D perhaps matching TRBD1 (5 bases). CDR3 length equals 12 residues. CDR1 and CDR2 from the germline V gene are DFQATT and SNEGSKA (reference sequence). V dropped 6 bases and J dropped 14 bases, with 19 bases sitting between them. In DNA, the CDR3 is TGCAGTGCCCTTTCTAGACAGACCGGCCTGTTTTTT. Translated, it gives CSALSRQTGLFF.

This clonotype came up many times. This sequence joins TRBV20-1 and TRBJ2-7, with 11 bases that match TRBD1. This CDR3 region has 14 residues. CDR1 and CDR2 from the germline V gene are DFQATT and SNEGSKA (reference sequence). Trimming removed 0 bases from V and 2 bases from J; junction bases left unmatched: 0. The CDR3 here is CSAREGQGAYEQYF. For the CDR3, the DNA is TGCAGTGCTAGAGAGGGACAGGGGGCCTACGAGCAGTACTTC.

This clonotype was counted ten times or more. CDR3 amino acids: CSASSDGNQPQHF. In nucleotides, the CDR3 is TGCAGTGCTTCTTCGGACGGCAATCAGCCCCAGCATTTT. The V call is TRBV20-1, the J call TRBJ1-5; D remains ambiguous. With 5 bases removed from V and 2 bases from J, the gap between germline ends came to 10 bases. CDR1 is DFQATT, CDR2 SNEGSKA, per germline (reference sequence). The length of the CDR3 is 13 residues.

With respect to this clonotype: Since a much larger clone is just one base distant, this may be a read error. The chain joins TRBV28 to TRBJ1-1, with D maybe TRBD1 (5 bases). Germline-derived CDR1 and CDR2 are MDHEN and SYDVKM. The CDR3 covers 15 residues. For the CDR3, the DNA is TGTGCCAACAGTTTATGGGGGGAGGTGAACACTGAAGCTTTCTTT. Its protein is CANSLWGEVNTEAFF.

This clonotype was found a few times. The chain recombines TRBV10-3 with TRBJ2-5, with TRBD1 identical over 10 bases. V was pared by 11 bases and J by 3 bases, with 9 bases of the junction left unmatched. The CDR3 has 14 residues. Germline CDR1 reads ENHRY; CDR2 reads SYGVKD. CDR3 loop: CAVGEGTGEETQYF. The DNA of the CDR3 is TGTGCCGTGGGGGAAGGGACAGGGGAAGAGACCCAGTACTTC.

The table lists this clonotype with many counts. The rearrangement uses TRBV6-6 and TRBJ2-1; D gene unclear. V shed 5 bases and J shed 0 bases, with 5 bases lying between them. Germline V lookup: CDR1 MNHNY, CDR2 SVGAGI (reference sequence). This CDR3 contains 13 residues. The CDR3 DNA reads as TGTGCCAGCAGTGCGGCCTCCTACAATGAGCAGTTCTTC. The encoded protein is CASSAASYNEQFF.

CDR3 region: CASSYRLSGANVLTF. Here the CDR3 DNA reads TGTGCCAGCAGCTATCGGCTATCTGGGGCCAACGTCCTGACTTTC. The chain carries TRBV6-5 and TRBJ2-6; D uncertain. The CDR3 runs to 15 residues. V lost 6 bases and J lost 1, with 10 bases in between. Germline-derived CDR1 and CDR2 are MNHEY and SVGAGI.

A remark on this clonotype: One end of the junction fails to match germline, which may point to a read error. The chain couples TRBV5-1 to TRBJ1-5; tentative D call: TRBD1 (5 bases). Germline CDR1 reads SGHRS; CDR2 reads YFSETQ. The CDR3 has 14 amino acids. CDR3 in DNA: TGCGCCAGCAGCCACCAGGGCGGGAATCAGCCCCAACATTTT. It is translated as CASSHQGGNQPQHF.

This clonotype was detected many times. V is TRBV7-9 and J is TRBJ1-1, with D uncertain. The germline V gene encodes CDR1 SEHNR and CDR2 FQNEAQ (reference sequence). V was clipped by 5 bases and J by 4 bases, with 11 bases between them. CDR3 length equals 13 residues. The CDR3: CASSLSRGTEAFF. Here the CDR3 DNA reads TGTGCCAGCAGCCTGTCCCGAGGCACTGAAGCTTTCTTT.

This clonotype was observed at least ten times. The chain carries TRBV5-1 and TRBJ1-3; D not certain. CDR1 SGHRS and CDR2 YFSETQ come from the germline V gene. This CDR3 is 14 amino acids long. The V gene lost 2 bases and the J gene lost 1 base, with 7 bases spanning the gap. The CDR3 sequence is CASSLTASGNTIYF. For the CDR3, the DNA is TGCGCCAGCAGCTTAACTGCATCTGGAAACACCATATATTTT.

This clonotype has at least ten counts. J is TRBJ2-1 and V is TRBV5-1, with D hard to call. V lost 0 bases and J 7 bases, leaving 8 bases between the germline ends. The germline V gene encodes CDR1 SGHRS and CDR2 YFSETQ. The CDR3 covers 13 residues. CDR3 region: CASSLAIGNEQFF. The CDR3 DNA is TGCGCCAGCAGCTTGGCCATAGGGAATGAGCAGTTCTTC.

This clonotype turned up a few times. The chain carries TRBV20-1 and TRBJ1-2, with D possibly matching TRBD1 (5 bases). Germline V CDR1 and CDR2: DFQATT, SNEGSKA (reference sequence). The CDR3 sequence is 15 residues long. Trimming left V 5 bases short and J 0 bases short, with 16 bases between. CDR3 in amino acids: CSAFSSGTANYGYTF. The CDR3 DNA is TGCAGTGCTTTCTCCTCGGGGACCGCTAACTATGGCTACACCTTC.

Ten or more counts support this clonotype. This sequence joins TRBV7-9 and TRBJ2-7; 7 bases are shared with TRBD1. The J segment lost 0 bases and the V segment lost 4 bases, leaving 3 bases of the junction unmatched. Germline values: CDR1 SEHNR, CDR2 FQNEAQ (reference sequence). The CDR3 is 14 amino acids. Here the CDR3 reads CASSWGQTSYEQYF. In nucleotides, the CDR3 is TGTGCCAGCAGCTGGGGACAGACCTCCTACGAGCAGTACTTC.

There are many counts of this clonotype. The chain couples TRBV3-1 to TRBJ1-2; D ambiguous. The CDR3 is made up of 16 amino acids. The germline CDR1 and CDR2 sequences are LGHDT and YNNKEL (reference sequence). The V end lost 1 base, the J end lost 7 bases, and 19 bases lay between the germline ends. The CDR3 region has the DNA TGTGCCAGCAGCCAAGGAACAGCTCGATCCTGGGGTGGCTACACCTTC. Its translation is CASSQGTARSWGGYTF.